These 26 T cell receptor beta chains were all obtained from the same sample, sequenced in a study of T cell responses to AZD1222 COVID-19 vaccine. Assay: immunoSEQ multiplex PCR; the TCRdb copy retains only in-frame clones and omits some. The profile shows around 81,000 clones, 70% to 85% of them singletons. Sequenced here: peripheral blood, sampled on day 0 of AZD1222 vaccination. These receptor sequences come from an adult in good health.

V gene TRBV5-1 combines with J gene TRBJ1-5, with D unclear. This CDR3 contains 13 residues. Per germline, CDR1 SGHRS and CDR2 YFSETQ. V lost 5 bases and J 5 bases, leaving 11 bases between the germline ends. The CDR3 loop reads CASRGGIDQPQHF. The CDR3 coding sequence is TGCGCCAGCAGGGGTGGTATAGATCAGCCCCAGCATTTT.

V is TRBV3-1 (or the pseudogene TRBV3-2) and J is TRBJ2-1, with 10 nucleotides matching TRBD1. The CDR3 is 15 residues long. Trimming cost V 1 base and J 5 bases; bases outside gene matches: 2. Germline CDR1 LGHDT, CDR2 YNNKEL (reference sequence). CDR3: CASSQGTGGHNEQFF. The CDR3 DNA reads TGTGCCAGCAGCCAAGGGACAGGGGGACACAATGAGCAGTTCTTC.

The rearrangement uses TRBV6-5 and TRBJ1-4; D remains unclear. Germline values: CDR1 MNHEY, CDR2 SVGAGI. CDR3 length: 14 residues. The V and J ends lost 0 bases and 7 bases respectively, with 9 bases between them. The CDR3 protein is CASSYSPDLEKLFF. The CDR3 DNA follows: TGTGCCAGCAGTTACTCGCCGGATCTTGAAAAACTGTTTTTT.

The J gene is TRBJ1-1, the V gene TRBV7-2; 10 bases align to TRBD1. Germline CDR1 SGHTA, CDR2 FQGNSA. CDR3 length: 15 residues. Unmatched junction bases numbered 5, after V lost 3 bases and J lost 4 bases. CDR3 loop: CASSFDRGLGTEAFF. In DNA, the CDR3 is TGTGCCAGCAGCTTCGACAGGGGGCTAGGCACTGAAGCTTTCTTT.

The chain links TRBV5-4 to TRBJ2-2; 10 nucleotides match TRBD2. V dropped 3 bases and J dropped 6; count of bases not matched to a gene: 11. The CDR3 is 17 amino acids. In germline, CDR1 is SGHNT, CDR2 YYREEE (reference sequence). CDR3 DNA sequence: TGTGCCAGCAGCTCCTTTGGTCTAGCGGGAGACCCCGGGGAGCTGTTTTTT. It encodes CASSSFGLAGDPGELFF.

The chain carries TRBV5-6 and TRBJ2-7; D is perhaps TRBD1 or TRBD2 (5 bases each). The V end was cut by 4 bases, the J end by 0 bases, with 17 bases between. Per germline, CDR1 SGHDT and CDR2 YYEEEE. The CDR3 has 16 residues. The CDR3 loop is CASSAAGTASSYEQYF. The CDR3 coding sequence is TGTGCCAGCAGCGCAGCCGGGACGGCAAGCTCCTACGAGCAGTACTTC.

The CDR3 here is CASSVEGISYEQYF. The CDR3 DNA reads as TGTGCCAGCAGTGTGGAGGGGATCTCCTACGAGCAGTACTTC. The chain recombines TRBV2 with TRBJ2-7; D may be TRBD2 (6 bases). V gave up 4 bases and J gave up 0 bases, with 10 bases separating them. The germline CDR1 and CDR2 sequences are SNHLY and FYNNEI. This CDR3 has 14 residues.

This clone was counted once. The rearrangement joins TRBV6-1 to TRBJ1-5; weak D call: TRBD1 (5 bases). The V gene's germline CDR1 is MNHNS and CDR2 SASEGT. V was pared by 5 bases and J by 2 bases, with 13 bases between. CDR3 length: 15 residues. CDR3 loop: CASSFQGSGNQPQHF. In nucleotides, the CDR3 is TGTGCCAGCAGTTTCCAGGGTAGTGGCAATCAGCCCCAGCATTTT.

The sample holds one count of this clone. This chain connects TRBV7-2 to TRBJ1-5; D not certain. Germline values: CDR1 SGHTA, CDR2 FQGNSA. Between the trimmed V and J ends, which lost 0 bases and 1 base, there was a span of 7 bases. CDR3 size: 15 residues. The CDR3 reads CASSLAGRSNQPQHF. DNA of the CDR3: TGTGCCAGCAGCTTAGCAGGGAGGAGCAATCAGCCCCAGCATTTT.

The CDR3 protein is CASSLAGGAKYGYTF. The CDR3 coding sequence is TGTGCCAGCAGCTTAGCGGGGGGGGCAAAATATGGCTACACCTTC. This chain links TRBV7-8 with TRBJ1-2, with D perhaps matching TRBD1 (6 bases). The CDR3 has 15 amino acids. V lost 0 bases to trimming and J lost 5 bases, with 13 bases between them. CDR1 and CDR2 from the germline V gene are SGHVS and FQNEAQ. Filled out from reference TRBV7-8 and TRBJ1-2, the complete variable domain reads GAGVSQSPRYKVAKRGQDVALRCDPISGHVSLFWYQQALGQGPEFLTYFQNEAQLDKSGLPSDRFFAERPEGSVSTLKIQRTQQEDSAVYLCASSLAGGAKYGYTFGSGTRLTVV.

Concerning this clone: An end of the junction differs from the germline gene, which may be a read error. The chain has TRBV6-2 or TRBV6-3 and TRBJ2-7, with D unclear. The length of the CDR3 is 11 residues. The germline V gene has CDR1 MNHEY and CDR2 SVGEGT. The DNA for the CDR3 is TGTGCCAGCAGTGACTCCTACGAGCAGTACTTC. Protein: CASSDSYEQYF.

This chain links TRBV5-1 with TRBJ1-2; 9 positions agree with TRBD1. Germline-derived CDR1 and CDR2 are SGHRS and YFSETQ. This CDR3 has 13 residues. Trimming removed 4 bases from V and 10 bases from J; junction bases left unmatched: 8. CDR3 sequence (DNA): TGCGCCAGCAGCCCGGGATGGACAGGGGTCTACACCTTC. Translating gives CASSPGWTGVYTF.

J is TRBJ2-2 and V is TRBV30, with 9 bases lining up with TRBD2. After removal of 0 bases from V and 6 bases from J, the junction contained 8 bases not matched to a gene. The CDR3 contains 16 residues. Germline loops: CDR1 GTSNPN, CDR2 SVGIG (reference sequence). CDR3 nucleotide sequence: TGTGCCTGGAGTGTAGTCGCGGGGGGGCCCCCCGGGGAGCTGTTTTTT. This codes for CAWSVVAGGPPGELFF.

V gene TRBV29-1 combines with J gene TRBJ1-1; no reliable D call. This CDR3 is 12 amino acids long. Trimming removed 0 bases at V and 6 bases at J, with 8 bases between. CDR1 and CDR2 from the germline V gene are SQVTM and ANQGSEA. CDR3 sequence (DNA): TGCAGCGTTGAAGAAGTCAGACCTGAAGCTTTCTTT. Translating gives CSVEEVRPEAFF.

About this clone: Sequence at one end of the junction differs from germline and may be a read error. The chain is built from TRBV7-7 and TRBJ1-2, with a possible D match to TRBD1 (5 bases). The V gene's germline CDR1 is SSHAT and CDR2 FNYEAQ (reference sequence). This CDR3 spans 13 amino acids. The CDR3 region has the DNA TGTGCTAGCAGCTTAGAGGGACTCCGTAGCTACACCTTC. It codes for CASSLEGLRSYTF.

J is TRBJ1-5 and V is TRBV3-1 (or the pseudogene TRBV3-2); 7 nucleotides match TRBD1. Per the germline V gene, CDR1 is LGHDT and CDR2 is YNNKEL (reference sequence). The CDR3 is 13 residues long. J was trimmed by 5 bases and V by 4 bases; bases with no gene match: 2. CDR3 in amino acids: CASSLTGDQPQHF. Written as DNA, the CDR3 is TGTGCCAGCAGCCTCACAGGGGATCAGCCCCAGCATTTT.

V and J are TRBV29-1 and TRBJ1-1; unclear D gene. Germline lookup yields CDR1 SQVTM and CDR2 ANQGSEA. V was pared by 6 bases and J by 4 bases, with 12 bases between. CDR3 length: 12 residues. As DNA, the CDR3 is TGCAGCGTCCTGACACGAGGCACTGAAGCTTTCTTT. Encoded protein: CSVLTRGTEAFF. Based on the CDR3 plus reference TRBV29-1 and TRBJ1-1, the full variable domain is SAVISQKPSRDICQRGTSLTIQCQVDSQVTMMFWYRQQPGQSLTLIATANQGSEATYESGFVIDKFPISRPNLTFSTLTVSNMSPEDSSIYLCSVLTRGTEAFFGQGTRLTVV.

This clone was picked up one time. The chain carries TRBV4-3 and TRBJ2-7, with no clear D. Looked up from germline, CDR1 is LGHNA and CDR2 is YSLEER. CDR3 length: 14 residues. V was pared by 1 base and J by 6 bases, with 13 bases between. The CDR3 spells CASSQGAGYGEQYF. In DNA form, the CDR3 reads TGCGCCAGCAGCCAAGGTGCCGGGTACGGCGAGCAGTACTTC.

This chain links TRBV6-4 with TRBJ2-1; TRBD2 matches at 15 bases. V gave up 2 bases and J gave up 7 bases; unmatched junction bases: 0. CDR3 length: 15 residues. Germline V gene data show CDR1 as MRHNA and CDR2 as SNTAGT. The CDR3 DNA reads as TGTGCCAGCAGTGACGGGACTAGCGGGGGGAATGAGCAGTTCTTC. As protein: CASSDGTSGGNEQFF.

This clone was counted between two and nine times. This chain joins TRBV9 and TRBJ2-7; 7 bases line up with TRBD1. V shed 0 bases and J 3 bases; nucleotides not matched to a gene: 6. CDR1 is SGDLS and CDR2 is YYNGEE in the germline V gene. The CDR3 has 15 residues. The CDR3 is CASSVETGVYYEQYF. The CDR3 nucleotides read TGTGCCAGCAGCGTAGAAACAGGGGTATACTACGAGCAGTACTTC.

The chain joins TRBV2 to TRBJ2-1, with no clear D. Germline assignment: CDR1 SNHLY and CDR2 FYNNEI. CDR3 size: 14 residues. V dropped 4 bases and J dropped 5 bases, with 12 bases sitting between them. DNA of the CDR3: TGTGCCAGCAGTGTCACCTGGAGTAACAATGAGCAGTTCTTC. It translates to CASSVTWSNNEQFF.

The gene calls are TRBV19 and TRBJ2-7; maybe TRBD2 (7 bases). With 6 bases removed from V and 4 bases from J, the gap between germline ends came to 13 bases. Germline assignment: CDR1 LNHDA and CDR2 SQIVND (reference sequence). The CDR3 spans 13 residues. The chain's CDR3 is CASSDGGPYEQYF. CDR3 coding DNA: TGTGCCAGTAGCGACGGGGGGCCTTACGAGCAGTACTTC.

The chain carries TRBV7-2 and TRBJ2-7; TRBD1 aligns across 7 bases. Germline-derived CDR1 and CDR2 are SGHTA and FQGNSA. The CDR3 runs 13 residues. The V gene end was trimmed by 6 bases and the J gene end by 3 bases; junction bases not matched to a gene: 5. CDR3 region: CASRPTGDYEQYF. The CDR3 nucleotides are TGTGCCAGCAGACCCACAGGGGACTACGAGCAGTACTTC.

The rearrangement joins TRBV28 to TRBJ2-7; 10 bases fit TRBD1. The CDR3 sequence is 15 residues long. J gave up 7 bases and V 7 bases, and 13 bases lay outside the gene matches. Germline CDR1 reads MDHEN; CDR2 reads SYDVKM. The DNA for the CDR3 is TGTGCCAGCATGGAAAGACAGGGGGACAGGGGAGAGCAGTACTTC. This encodes CASMERQGDRGEQYF.

J is TRBJ2-7 and V is TRBV19; D may be TRBD2 (6 bases). Trimming pared 1 base from V and 1 base from J, leaving 11 bases between. CDR1 LNHDA and CDR2 SQIVND come from the germline V gene (reference sequence). There are 15 residues in the CDR3. The CDR3 protein is CASSIGGTYSYEQYF. The CDR3 coding sequence is TGTGCCAGTAGTATAGGCGGGACTTATTCCTACGAGCAGTACTTC.

V gene TRBV6-6 combines with J gene TRBJ2-2; a possible D gene is TRBD2 (5 bases). CDR1 is MNHNY and CDR2 is SVGAGI in the germline V gene (reference sequence). The CDR3 runs to 14 residues. Deletions cut 6 bases from V and 3 bases from J, with 11 bases between. CDR3 nucleotides: TGTGCCAGCAGCCCTTTCGGGGACACCGGGGAGCTGTTTTTT. Its protein product is CASSPFGDTGELFF.